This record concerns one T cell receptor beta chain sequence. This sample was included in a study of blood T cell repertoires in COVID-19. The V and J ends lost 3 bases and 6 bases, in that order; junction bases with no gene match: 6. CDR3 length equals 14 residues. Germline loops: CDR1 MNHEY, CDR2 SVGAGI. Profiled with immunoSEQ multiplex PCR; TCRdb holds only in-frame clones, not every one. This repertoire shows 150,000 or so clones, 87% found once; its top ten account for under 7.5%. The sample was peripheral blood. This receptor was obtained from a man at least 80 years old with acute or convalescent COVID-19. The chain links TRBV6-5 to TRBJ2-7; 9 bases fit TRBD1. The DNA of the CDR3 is TGTGCCAGCAGTTATATACAGGGGGCCCTCGAGCAGTACTTC. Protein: CASSYIQGALEQYF.